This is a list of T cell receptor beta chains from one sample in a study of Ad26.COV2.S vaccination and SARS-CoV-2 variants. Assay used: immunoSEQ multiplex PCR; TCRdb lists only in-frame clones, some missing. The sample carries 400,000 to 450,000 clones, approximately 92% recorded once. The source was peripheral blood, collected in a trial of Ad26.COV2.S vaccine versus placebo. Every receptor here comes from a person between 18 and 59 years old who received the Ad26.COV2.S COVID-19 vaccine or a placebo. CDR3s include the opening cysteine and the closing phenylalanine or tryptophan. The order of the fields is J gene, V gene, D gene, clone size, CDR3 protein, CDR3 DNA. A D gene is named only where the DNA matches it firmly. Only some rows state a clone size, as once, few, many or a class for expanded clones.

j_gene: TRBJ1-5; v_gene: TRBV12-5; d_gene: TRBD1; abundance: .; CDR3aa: CASGFYDINRGLRGSNQPQHF; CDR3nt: TGTGCTAGTGGTTTCTACGATATTAACAGGGGGCTTCGTGGGAGCAATCAGCCCCAGCATTTT
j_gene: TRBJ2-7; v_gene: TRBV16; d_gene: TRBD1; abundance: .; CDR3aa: CASSQRSGGDEQYF; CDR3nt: TGTGCCAGCAGCCAAAGGTCAGGGGGTGACGAGCAGTACTTC
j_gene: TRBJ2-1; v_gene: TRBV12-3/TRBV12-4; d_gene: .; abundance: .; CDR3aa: CASTLTRSEQFF; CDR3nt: TGTGCCAGCACTCTGACTAGGAGTGAGCAGTTCTTC
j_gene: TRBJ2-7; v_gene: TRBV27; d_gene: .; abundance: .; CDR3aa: CASSPRQALSYEQYF; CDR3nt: TGTGCCAGCAGTCCCCGACAGGCGTTATCCTACGAGCAGTACTTC
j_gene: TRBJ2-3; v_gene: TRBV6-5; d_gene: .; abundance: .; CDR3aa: CASSYFPGPSTDTQYF; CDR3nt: TGTGCCAGCAGTTACTTTCCGGGACCTAGCACAGATACGCAGTATTTT
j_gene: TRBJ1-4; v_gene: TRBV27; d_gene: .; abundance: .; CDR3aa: CASSPRGLTTGKLFF; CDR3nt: TGTGCCAGCAGTCCCCGCGGCCTTACCACCGGGAAACTGTTTTTT
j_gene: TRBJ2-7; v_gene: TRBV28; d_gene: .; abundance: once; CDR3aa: CASSLQSPTYEQYF; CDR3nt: TGTGCCAGCAGTTTACAGAGCCCCACCTACGAGCAGTACTTC
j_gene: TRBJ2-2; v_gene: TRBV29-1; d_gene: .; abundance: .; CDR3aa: CSVEDAGLDTGELFF; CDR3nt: TGCAGCGTTGAAGATGCAGGGCTAGACACCGGGGAGCTGTTTTTT
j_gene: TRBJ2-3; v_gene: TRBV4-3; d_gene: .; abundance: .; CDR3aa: CASSQGGLGRTDTQYF; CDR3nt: TGCGCCAGCAGCCAAGGGGGTCTGGGGCGCACAGATACGCAGTATTTT
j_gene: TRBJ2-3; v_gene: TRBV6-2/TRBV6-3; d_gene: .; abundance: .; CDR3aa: CASSIELVDTQYF; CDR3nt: TGTGCCAGCAGTATAGAGTTGGTAGATACGCAGTATTTT
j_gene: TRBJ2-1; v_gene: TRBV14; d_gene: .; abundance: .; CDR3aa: CASSHWTGSYNEQFF; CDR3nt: TGTGCCAGCAGCCACTGGACTGGCAGCTACAATGAGCAGTTCTTC
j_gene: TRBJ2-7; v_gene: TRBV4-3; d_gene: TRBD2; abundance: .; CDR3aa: CASSQDRGLAGVGEQYF; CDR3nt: TGCGCCAGCAGCCAAGATAGGGGACTAGCGGGAGTTGGTGAGCAGTACTTC
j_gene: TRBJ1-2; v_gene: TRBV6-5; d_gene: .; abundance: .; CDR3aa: CASSGPGFYGYTF; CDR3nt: TGTGCCAGTTCAGGGCCGGGGTTCTATGGCTACACCTTC
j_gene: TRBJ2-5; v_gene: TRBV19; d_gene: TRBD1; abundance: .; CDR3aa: CASRMGTEETQYF; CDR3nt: TGTGCCAGTAGAATGGGGACAGAAGAGACCCAGTACTTC
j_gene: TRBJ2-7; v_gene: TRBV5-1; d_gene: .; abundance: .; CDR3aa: CASSARERVHATYEQYF; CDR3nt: TGCGCCAGCTCTGCCCGAGAGCGGGTTCATGCCACCTACGAGCAGTACTTC
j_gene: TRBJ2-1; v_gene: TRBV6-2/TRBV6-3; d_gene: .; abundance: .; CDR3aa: CASSYSRGAWNEQFF; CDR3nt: TGTGCCAGCAGTTACTCGAGGGGGGCCTGGAATGAGCAGTTCTTC
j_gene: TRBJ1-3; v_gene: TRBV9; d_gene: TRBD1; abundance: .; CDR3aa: CASSDWGQGENTIYF; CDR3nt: TGTGCCAGCAGCGATTGGGGACAGGGGGAAAACACCATATATTTT
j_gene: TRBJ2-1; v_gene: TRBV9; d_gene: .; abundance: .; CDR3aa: CASSVGISNEQFF; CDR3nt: TGTGCCAGCAGCGTGGGGATATCCAATGAGCAGTTCTTC
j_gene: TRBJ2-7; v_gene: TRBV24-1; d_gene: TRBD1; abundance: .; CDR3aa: CATSDPGQGAVEQYF; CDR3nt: TGTGCCACCAGTGACCCGGGACAGGGGGCGGTCGAGCAGTACTTC
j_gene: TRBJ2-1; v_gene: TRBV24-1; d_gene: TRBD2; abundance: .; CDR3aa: CATSDFHLLAGAYNEQFF; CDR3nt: TGTGCCACCAGTGATTTTCATCTACTAGCGGGAGCGTACAATGAGCAGTTCTTC
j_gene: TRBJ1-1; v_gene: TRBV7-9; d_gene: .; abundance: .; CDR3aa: CASSFGVTEAFF; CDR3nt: TGTGCCAGCAGCTTTGGGGTCACTGAAGCTTTCTTT
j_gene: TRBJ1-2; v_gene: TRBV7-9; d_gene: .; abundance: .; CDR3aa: CASSEGYGYTF; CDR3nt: TGTGCCAGCAGCGAAGGGTATGGCTACACCTTC
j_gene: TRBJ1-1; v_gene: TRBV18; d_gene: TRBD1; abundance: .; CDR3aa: CASSPQTGFGDAFF; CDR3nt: TGTGCCAGCTCACCGCAGACAGGGTTCGGGGATGCTTTCTTT
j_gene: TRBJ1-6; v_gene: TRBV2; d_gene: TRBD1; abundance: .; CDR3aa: CASSYRGPLHF; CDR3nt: TGTGCCAGCAGTTACAGGGGGCCCCTCCACTTT
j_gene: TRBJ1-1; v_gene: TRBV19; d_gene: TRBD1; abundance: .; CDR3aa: CASKNDRERAEAFF; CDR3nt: TGTGCCAGTAAGAATGACAGGGAGCGGGCTGAAGCTTTCTTT
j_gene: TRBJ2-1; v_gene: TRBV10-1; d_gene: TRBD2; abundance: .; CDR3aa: CASSEQREGYEQFF; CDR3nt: TGCGCCAGCAGTGAGCAGCGGGAGGGCTATGAGCAGTTCTTC
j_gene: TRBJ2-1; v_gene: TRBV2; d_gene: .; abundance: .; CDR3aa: CASSEVGRFAYNEQFF; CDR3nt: TGTGCCAGCAGTGAGGTGGGGCGGTTCGCCTACAATGAGCAGTTCTTC
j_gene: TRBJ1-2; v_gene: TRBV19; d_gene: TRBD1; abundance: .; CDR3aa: CASSRQGAVDDGYTF; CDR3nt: TGTGCCAGTAGTAGACAGGGGGCTGTGGACGATGGCTACACCTTC
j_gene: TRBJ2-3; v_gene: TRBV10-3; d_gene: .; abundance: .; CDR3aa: CAISEYSWEDTQYF; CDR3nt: TGTGCCATCAGTGAGTACAGTTGGGAGGATACGCAGTATTTT